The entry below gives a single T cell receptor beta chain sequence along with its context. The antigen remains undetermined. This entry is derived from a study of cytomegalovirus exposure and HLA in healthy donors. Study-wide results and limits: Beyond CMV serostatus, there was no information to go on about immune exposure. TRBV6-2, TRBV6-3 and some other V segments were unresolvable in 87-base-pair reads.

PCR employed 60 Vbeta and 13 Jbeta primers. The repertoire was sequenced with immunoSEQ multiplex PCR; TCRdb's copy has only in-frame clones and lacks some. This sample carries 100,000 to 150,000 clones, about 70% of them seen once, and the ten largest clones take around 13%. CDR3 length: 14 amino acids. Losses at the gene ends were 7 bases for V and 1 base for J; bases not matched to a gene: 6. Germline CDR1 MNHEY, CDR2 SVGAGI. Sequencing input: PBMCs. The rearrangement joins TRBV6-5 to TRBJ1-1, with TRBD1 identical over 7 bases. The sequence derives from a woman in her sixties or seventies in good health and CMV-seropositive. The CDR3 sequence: CASTVGTANTEAFF. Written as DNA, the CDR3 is TGTGCCAGCACGGTCGGGACAGCGAACACTGAAGCTTTCTTT.